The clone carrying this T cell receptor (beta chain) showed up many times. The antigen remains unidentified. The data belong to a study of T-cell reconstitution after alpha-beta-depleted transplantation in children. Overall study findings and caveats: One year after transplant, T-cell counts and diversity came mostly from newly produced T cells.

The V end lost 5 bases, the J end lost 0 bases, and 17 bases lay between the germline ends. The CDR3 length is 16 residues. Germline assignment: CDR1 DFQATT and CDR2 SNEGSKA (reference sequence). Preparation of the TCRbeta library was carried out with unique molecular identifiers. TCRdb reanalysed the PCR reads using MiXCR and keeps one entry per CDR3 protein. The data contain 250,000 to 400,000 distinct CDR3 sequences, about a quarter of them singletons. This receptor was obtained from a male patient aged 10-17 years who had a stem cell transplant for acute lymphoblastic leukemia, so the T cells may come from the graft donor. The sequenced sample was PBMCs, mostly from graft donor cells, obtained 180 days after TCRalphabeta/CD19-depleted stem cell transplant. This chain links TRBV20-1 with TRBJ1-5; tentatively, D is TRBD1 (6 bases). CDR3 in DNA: TGCAGTGCTCTTCACCGGGACACTTATAGCAATCAGCCCCAGCATTTT. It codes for CSALHRDTYSNQPQHF.